The present entry profiles one T cell receptor (beta chain) with its context. Time point denoted: peripheral blood 6 weeks after treatment start. The assay was immunoSEQ multiplex PCR, and TCRdb's table has in-frame clones only and misses some. This table has about 76,000 clones, 85% to 95% appearing once. The data originate from a study of PD-L1 blockade in urothelial cancer. The sequencing here drew on PBMCs, taken around atezolizumab (anti-PD-L1) treatment. The TCR sequence derives from a woman aged 80 or older with urothelial cancer.

As DNA, the CDR3 is TGCGCCAGCAGCAAGACAGCGGGGGATAAGCAGTTCTTC. Amino acid sequence: CASSKTAGDKQFF. The chain uses TRBV5-1 and TRBJ2-1; 8 bases fit TRBD2. V lost 4 bases, J lost 11 bases, and 8 bases stayed unmatched. Germline V gives CDR1 SGHRS, CDR2 YFSETQ. The CDR3 is 13 residues long.